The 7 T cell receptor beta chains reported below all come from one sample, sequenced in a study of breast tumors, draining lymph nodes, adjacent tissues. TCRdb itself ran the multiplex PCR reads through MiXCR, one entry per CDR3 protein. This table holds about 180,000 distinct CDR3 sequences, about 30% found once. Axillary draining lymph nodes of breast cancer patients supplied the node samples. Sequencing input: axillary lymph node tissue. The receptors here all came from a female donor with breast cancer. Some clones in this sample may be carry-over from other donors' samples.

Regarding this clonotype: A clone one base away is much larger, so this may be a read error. CDR3 bases: TGCGCCAGCAGCCACGGCACAGATACGCACTATTTT. It encodes CASSHGTDTHYF. The chain joins TRBV5-1 to TRBJ2-3; D is uncertain. The CDR3 is 12 residues long. Germline V gene lookup returns CDR1 SGHRS and CDR2 YFSETQ.

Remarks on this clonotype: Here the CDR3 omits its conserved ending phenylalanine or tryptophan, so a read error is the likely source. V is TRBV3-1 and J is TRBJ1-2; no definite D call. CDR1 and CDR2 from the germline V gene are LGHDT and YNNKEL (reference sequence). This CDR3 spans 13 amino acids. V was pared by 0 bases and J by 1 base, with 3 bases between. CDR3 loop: CASSQDSNYGYTL. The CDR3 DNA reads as TGTGCCAGCAGCCAAGACAGTAACTATGGCTACACCCTC.

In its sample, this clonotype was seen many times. In DNA, the CDR3 is TGCGCCAGCAGCCAAGTGACAGGGCCCTACGAGCAGTACTTC. Encoded protein: CASSQVTGPYEQYF. V is TRBV4-3 and J is TRBJ2-7, with TRBD1 matching 7 bases. Per germline, CDR1 LGHNA and CDR2 YSLEER. Losses at the gene ends were 1 base for V and 2 bases for J; bases not matched to a gene: 2. The CDR3 runs 14 residues.

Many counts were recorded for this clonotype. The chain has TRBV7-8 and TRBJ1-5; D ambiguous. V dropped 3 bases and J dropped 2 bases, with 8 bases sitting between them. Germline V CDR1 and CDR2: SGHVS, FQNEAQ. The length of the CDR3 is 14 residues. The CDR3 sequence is CASSFNERNQPQHF. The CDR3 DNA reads TGTGCCAGCAGCTTTAATGAACGCAATCAGCCCCAGCATTTT.

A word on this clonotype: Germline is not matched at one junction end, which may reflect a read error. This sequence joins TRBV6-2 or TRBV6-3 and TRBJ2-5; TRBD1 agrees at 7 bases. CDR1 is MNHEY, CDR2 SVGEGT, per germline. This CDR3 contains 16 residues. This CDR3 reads CASSHSEETGLETQYF. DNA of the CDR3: TGTGCCAGCAGTCACTCGGAAGAGACAGGGTTAGAGACCCAGTACTTC.

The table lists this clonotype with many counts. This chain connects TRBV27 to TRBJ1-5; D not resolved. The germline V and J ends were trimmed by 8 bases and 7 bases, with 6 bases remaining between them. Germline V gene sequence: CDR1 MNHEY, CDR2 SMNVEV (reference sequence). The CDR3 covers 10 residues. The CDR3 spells CASGKQPQHF. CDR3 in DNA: TGTGCCAGCGGAAAACAGCCCCAGCATTTT.

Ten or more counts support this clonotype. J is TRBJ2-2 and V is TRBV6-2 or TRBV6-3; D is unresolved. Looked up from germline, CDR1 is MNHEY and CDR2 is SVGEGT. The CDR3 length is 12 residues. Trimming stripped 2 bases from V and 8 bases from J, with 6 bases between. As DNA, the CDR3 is TGTGCCAGCAGTTACGCGTCAGGGGAGCTGTTTTTT. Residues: CASSYASGELFF.